Listed below are T cell receptor beta chains from one sample, sequenced in a study of blood T cell repertoires in COVID-19. Some clones are missing from TCRdb's copy, which holds only in-frame ones; the method was immunoSEQ multiplex PCR. The sample holds approximately 240,000 clones; around nine tenths are singletons and the top ten take over 1.5%. The sample consisted of PBMCs or T cells enriched from blood (not recorded which). Source of these receptors: a woman younger than 35 who had recovered from COVID-19. CDR3s leave out the opening cysteine and the closing phenylalanine or tryptophan.

len,v_gene,j_gene,CDR3aa
10,TRBV5-5,TRBJ1-4,ASSLQGGKLF
13,TRBV7-9,TRBJ2-1,ASSSMRESPHEQF
14,TRBV11-1,TRBJ2-1,ASSLDPGVGYNEQF
12,TRBV5-5,TRBJ2-3,ASRSTGATDTQY
10,TRBV19,TRBJ1-5,ASSISSSPQH
13,TRBV18,TRBJ2-7,ASSLRSGGMEEQY
14,TRBV6-5,TRBJ2-7,ASSYAGRSRLGEQY
11,TRBV28,TRBJ2-7,ASGRQGPYEQY
14,TRBV27,TRBJ1-2,ASSDNVGRGTYGYT
12,TRBV7-9,TRBJ1-4,ASSLPGTNEKLF
14,TRBV11-2,TRBJ2-3,ASSLEGASATDTQY
13,TRBV9,TRBJ1-6,ASSVDQGRNSPLH
12,TRBV19,TRBJ2-2,ASTKGQSFGELF
12,TRBV18,TRBJ1-1,ASSPSTRNTEAF
14,TRBV27,TRBJ2-2,ASSLLSGSLAGELF
13,TRBV3-1/TRBV3-2,TRBJ2-1,ASSLRSSGRDEQF
10,TRBV29-1,TRBJ2-1,SVAGLVDEQF
11,TRBV7-3,TRBJ1-2,ASSLGQLYGYT
15,TRBV11-3,TRBJ2-3,ASSSGLAGPITDTQY